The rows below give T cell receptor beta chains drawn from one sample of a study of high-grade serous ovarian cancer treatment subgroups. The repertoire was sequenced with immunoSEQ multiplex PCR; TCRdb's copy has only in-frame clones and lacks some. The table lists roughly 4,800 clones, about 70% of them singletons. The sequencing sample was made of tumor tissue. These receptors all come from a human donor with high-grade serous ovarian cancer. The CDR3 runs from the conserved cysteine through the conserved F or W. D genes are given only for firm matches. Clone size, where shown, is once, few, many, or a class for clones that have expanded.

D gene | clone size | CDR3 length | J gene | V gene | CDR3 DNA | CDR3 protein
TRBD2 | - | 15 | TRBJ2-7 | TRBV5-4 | TGTGCCAGCAGCTTGAGGTTAGCGGGGGTTTACGAGCAGTACTTC | CASSLRLAGVYEQYF
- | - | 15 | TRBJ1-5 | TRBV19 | TGTGCCAGTAGCGGGACACACAATAGCAATCAGCCCCAGCATTTT | CASSGTHNSNQPQHF
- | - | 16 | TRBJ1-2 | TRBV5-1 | TGCGCCAGCAGCTTGGAAACAGGGCAGCGGGGCTATGGCTACACCTTC | CASSLETGQRGYGYTF
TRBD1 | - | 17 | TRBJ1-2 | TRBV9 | TGTGCCAGCAGCGCGACAGGGCCGCCCGCAGCTAACTATGGCTACACCTTC | CASSATGPPAANYGYTF
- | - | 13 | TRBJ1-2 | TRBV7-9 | TGTGCCAGCAGCTTAGCCTCCGGGGATGGCTACACCTTC | CASSLASGDGYTF
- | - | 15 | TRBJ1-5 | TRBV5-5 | TGTGCCAGCAGCATAGGGTTAGATAGCAATCAGCCCCAGCATTTT | CASSIGLDSNQPQHF
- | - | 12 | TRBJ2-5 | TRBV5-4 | TGTGCCAGCAGCACAAGCATAGAGACCCAGTACTTC | CASSTSIETQYF
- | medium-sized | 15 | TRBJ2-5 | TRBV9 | TGTGCCAGCAGCGAAGCCAGAGTCAACCAAGAGACCCAGTACTTC | CASSEARVNQETQYF
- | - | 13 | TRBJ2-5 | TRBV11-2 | TGTGCCAGCAGCATGCAGGGGATAGAGACCCAGTACTTC | CASSMQGIETQYF
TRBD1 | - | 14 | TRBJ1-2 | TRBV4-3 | TGCGCCAGCAGCCCAGGACAGGGGGCAAGGGGCTACACCTTC | CASSPGQGARGYTF
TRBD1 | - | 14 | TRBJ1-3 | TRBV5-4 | TGTGCCAGCAGCCGGACAGGGACCGGAAACACCATATATTTT | CASSRTGTGNTIYF
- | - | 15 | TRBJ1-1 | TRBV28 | TGTGCCAGCAGTAACCACAGGGCCGTGAACACTGAAGCTTTCTTT | CASSNHRAVNTEAFF
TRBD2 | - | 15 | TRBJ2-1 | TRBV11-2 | TGTGCCAGCAGCTGGACTAGCGGGGGGTCGGATGAGCAGTTCTTC | CASSWTSGGSDEQFF
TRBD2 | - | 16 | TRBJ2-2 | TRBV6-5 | TGTGCCAGCAGTTACCGGGACTACTTGAACACCGGGGAGCTGTTTTTT | CASSYRDYLNTGELFF
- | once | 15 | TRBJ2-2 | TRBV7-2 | TGTGCCAGCAGCCCCAACGGGGGCGCAACCGGGGAGCTGTTTTTT | CASSPNGGATGELFF
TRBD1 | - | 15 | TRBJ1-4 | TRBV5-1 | TGCGCCAGCAGCTTTGGGGCAGGGGGAATTGAAAAACTGTTTTTT | CASSFGAGGIEKLFF
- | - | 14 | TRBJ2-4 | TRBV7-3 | TGTGCCAGCAGCTTAGCAGGGGGGAAAAACATTCAGTACTTC | CASSLAGGKNIQYF
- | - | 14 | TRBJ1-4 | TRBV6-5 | TGTGCCAGCAAGGACCAGGGCTGGGATGAAAAACTGTTTTTT | CASKDQGWDEKLFF
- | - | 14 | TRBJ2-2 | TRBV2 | TGTGCCAGCAGTGTGGGGCGGGACACCGGGGAGCTGTTTTTT | CASSVGRDTGELFF
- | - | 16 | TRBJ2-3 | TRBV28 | TGTGCCAGCACATACCTGGGGGGGCTTAGCACAGATACGCAGTATTTT | CASTYLGGLSTDTQYF
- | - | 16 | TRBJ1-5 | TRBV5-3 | TGTGCCAGAAGCCCCCCCCGTCGGCATAGCAATCAGCCCCAGCATTTT | CARSPPRRHSNQPQHF
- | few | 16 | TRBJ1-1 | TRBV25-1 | TGTGCCAGCAGTGAATTTGGTGGCTTCTCCGACACTGAAGCTTTCTTT | CASSEFGGFSDTEAFF
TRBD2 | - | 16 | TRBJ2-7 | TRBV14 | TGTGCCAGCAGCCAAGGGGGCGGGGGGGCCTCCTACGAGCAGTACTTC | CASSQGGGGASYEQYF
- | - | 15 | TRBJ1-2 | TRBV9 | TGTGCCAGCAGCCGGAGCCAGAGACAGTCCACTGGCTACACCTTC | CASSRSQRQSTGYTF
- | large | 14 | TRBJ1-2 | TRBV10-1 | TGCGCCAGCAGCCCAACAGGGCTCAACTATGGCTACACCTTC | CASSPTGLNYGYTF
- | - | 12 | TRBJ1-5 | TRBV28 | TGTGCCAGCAGTGAGAGGAATCAGCCCCAGCATTTT | CASSERNQPQHF
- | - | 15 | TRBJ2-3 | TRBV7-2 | TGTGCCAGCACCCCCATTGAGCTAGCTACAGATACGCAGTATTTT | CASTPIELATDTQYF
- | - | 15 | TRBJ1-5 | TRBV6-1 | TGTGCCAGCAGTGAAATGGTAGGGCCAAATCAGCCCCAGCATTTT | CASSEMVGPNQPQHF
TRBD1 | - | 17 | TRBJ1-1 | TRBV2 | TGTGCCAGCACCAAAAACCGGGCAGGGGGCATGAACACTGAAGCTTTCTTT | CASTKNRAGGMNTEAFF
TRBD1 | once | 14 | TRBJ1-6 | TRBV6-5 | TGTGCCAGCAGTGGGGACAGGGCCAATTCACCCCTCCACTTT | CASSGDRANSPLHF
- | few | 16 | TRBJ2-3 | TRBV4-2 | TGTGCCAGCAGCCAAGGCCTACGGGACGTCACAGATACGCAGTATTTT | CASSQGLRDVTDTQYF
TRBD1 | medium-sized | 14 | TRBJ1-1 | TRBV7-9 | TGTGCCAGCAGCCCATCGACAGGGGATTCTGAAGCTTTCTTT | CASSPSTGDSEAFF
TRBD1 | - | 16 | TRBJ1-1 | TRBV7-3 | TGTGCCAGCAGCTCCCTACTCCGGGACAGGGAAGGTGGGACTTTCTTT | CASSSLLRDREGGTFF
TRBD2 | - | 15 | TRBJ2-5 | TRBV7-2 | TGTGCCAGCAGCTCGGGACTAGCGGTACAAGAGACCCAGTACTTC | CASSSGLAVQETQYF
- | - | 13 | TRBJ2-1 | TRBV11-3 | TGTGCCAGCAGCTTAGCTTGGGGCAATGAGCAGTTCTTC | CASSLAWGNEQFF
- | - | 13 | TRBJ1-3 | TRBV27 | TGTGCCAGCGGCAGGGGTACAGGAAACACCATATATTTT | CASGRGTGNTIYF
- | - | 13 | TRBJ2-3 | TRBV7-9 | TGTGCCAGCAGCTTACCCCTCACAGATACGCAGTATTTT | CASSLPLTDTQYF
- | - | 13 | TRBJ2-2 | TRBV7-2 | TGTGCCAGCAGCTTAGAGGCCGCCGGGGAGCTGTTTTTT | CASSLEAAGELFF
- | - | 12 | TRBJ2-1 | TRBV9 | TGTGCCAGCAGCGTAGCTATGGATGAGCAGTTCTTC | CASSVAMDEQFF
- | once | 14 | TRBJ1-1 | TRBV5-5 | TGTGCCAGCAGCTTGGCGACAGGCCCTTCTGAAGCTTTCTTT | CASSLATGPSEAFF
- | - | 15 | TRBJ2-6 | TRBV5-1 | TGCGCCAGCAGCTATCGGACCTCTGGGGCCAACGTCCTGACTTTC | CASSYRTSGANVLTF
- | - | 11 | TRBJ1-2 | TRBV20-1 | TGCAGAGCTGAGGAAAACTATGGCTACACCTTC | CRAEENYGYTF
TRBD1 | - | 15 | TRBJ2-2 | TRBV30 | TGTGCCTGGTTTCGGACAGGACCCAGGGCCGGGGAGCTGTTTTTT | CAWFRTGPRAGELFF
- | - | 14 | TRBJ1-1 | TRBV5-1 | TGCGCCAGCAGCTTGGGGGCCCAAAATACTGAAGCTTTCTTT | CASSLGAQNTEAFF
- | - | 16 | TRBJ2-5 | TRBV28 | TGTGCCAGCCCGCCGGGACAAGGGGACCTCCAAGAGACCCAGTACTTC | CASPPGQGDLQETQYF
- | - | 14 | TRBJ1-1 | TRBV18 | TGTGCCAGCTCACCAGTCGGGACAAACACTGAAGCTTTCTTT | CASSPVGTNTEAFF
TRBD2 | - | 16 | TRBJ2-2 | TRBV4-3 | TGCGCCAGCAGCCAACTAGCGGGGGCGTACACCGGGGAGCTGTTTTTT | CASSQLAGAYTGELFF
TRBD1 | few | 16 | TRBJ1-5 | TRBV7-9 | TGTGCCAGCAGCTTAGCGTCGAGAGGGGGCCATCAGCCCCAGCATTTT | CASSLASRGGHQPQHF
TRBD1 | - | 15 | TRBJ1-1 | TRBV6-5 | TGTGCCAGCAGAATTGCTCAGGGGGCATGCACTGAAGCTTTCTTT | CASRIAQGACTEAFF
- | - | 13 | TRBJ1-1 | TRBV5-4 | TGTGCCAGCAGCTCGACACTGAACACTGAAGCTTTCTTT | CASSSTLNTEAFF